The source of this T cell receptor beta chain is a study of cytomegalovirus exposure and HLA in healthy donors. The study's findings and limits: The authors later found TCR association rates varying by HLA locus, with DRB1 most and HLA-C fewest.

The CDR3 is 15 amino acids. The V end was cut by 0 bases, the J end by 7 bases, with 13 bases between. Looked up from germline, CDR1 is LNHDA and CDR2 is SQIVND (reference sequence). The PCR employed 60 Vbeta primers together with 13 Jbeta primers. TCRdb's table, derived via immunoSEQ multiplex PCR, lists solely in-frame clones and lacks some. The repertoire holds about 94,000 clones, with under 80% as singletons. As regards this clone: Its antigen is undetermined.

The V and J genes are TRBV19 and TRBJ1-5; D unclear. This sequence was found in a man younger than 40 in good health and CMV-seropositive. The sequenced sample consisted of PBMCs. This chain's CDR3 is CASSIDPGSVQPQHF. The CDR3 DNA reads as TGTGCCAGTAGTATAGACCCGGGTTCGGTGCAGCCCCAGCATTTT.